A single sample gave rise to the 26 T cell receptor beta chains below, sequenced in a study of T cell changes during pregnancy in multiple sclerosis. The repertoire was sequenced with immunoSEQ multiplex PCR; TCRdb's copy has only in-frame clones and lacks some. The table includes 55,000 to 80,000 clones, roughly 92% detected once. This specimen was CD8+ T cells from peripheral blood mononuclear cells, taken in the second trimester of pregnancy. All receptors come from a female donor with multiple sclerosis, enrolled in a pregnancy study.

This chain uses TRBV6-1 with TRBJ2-3; a weak D match, TRBD1 (7 bases). Trimming shortened V by 4 bases and J by 1 base, and 15 bases separated the two germline ends. This CDR3 contains 16 residues. The germline gives CDR1 MNHNS, CDR2 SASEGT. The CDR3 bases are TGTGCCAGCAGTGGGGGGCGGGACAGAGGCACAGATACGCAGTATTTT. Its translation is CASSGGRDRGTDTQYF.

The chain uses TRBV30 and TRBJ2-3, with 10 bases lining up with TRBD1. After removal of 0 bases from V and 4 bases from J, the junction contained 19 bases not matched to a gene. The CDR3 extends over 20 amino acids. Germline CDR1 and CDR2: GTSNPN and SVGIG (reference sequence). CDR3 sequence: CAWSVVVSRDRGTHADTQYF. Here the CDR3 DNA reads TGTGCCTGGAGTGTGGTTGTTTCGAGGGACAGGGGAACGCACGCAGATACGCAGTATTTT.

This chain uses TRBV5-1 with TRBJ1-2, with TRBD1 identical over 9 bases. CDR3 length: 15 amino acids. Unmatched junction bases numbered 9, after V lost 2 bases and J lost 7 bases. The germline V gene encodes CDR1 SGHRS and CDR2 YFSETQ. The CDR3 DNA reads as TGCGCCAGCAGCTTTGGCGTAGGACAGGGGCTTGGCTACACCTTC. Residues: CASSFGVGQGLGYTF. The entire variable domain, with the rest obtained from reference TRBV5-1 and TRBJ1-2, is as follows: KAGVTQTPRYLIKTRGQQVTLSCSPISGHRSVSWYQQTPGQGLQFLFEYFSETQRNKGNFPGRFSGRQFSNSRSEMNVSTLELGDSALYLCASSFGVGQGLGYTFGSGTRLTVV.

The chain combines TRBV9 with TRBJ2-7; 8 nucleotides agree with TRBD1. From germline, CDR1 is SGDLS and CDR2 YYNGEE. The V segment lost 0 bases and the J segment 3 bases; nucleotides outside the gene matches: 5. This CDR3 spans 15 amino acids. DNA of the CDR3: TGTGCCAGCAGCGTAGGGACAGGGATAATCTACGAGCAGTACTTC. It codes for CASSVGTGIIYEQYF.

The chain has TRBV5-1 and TRBJ2-7, with a tentative D call TRBD2 (6 bases). The V end lost 4 bases, the J end lost 3 bases, and 17 bases lay between the germline ends. Per the germline V gene, CDR1 is SGHRS and CDR2 is YFSETQ. CDR3 length equals 15 residues. The CDR3 reads CASSGIRDFVYEQYF. The CDR3 DNA sequence: TGCGCCAGCAGCGGAATCCGGGACTTCGTCTACGAGCAGTACTTC.

The chain recombines TRBV10-3 with TRBJ2-1; TRBD2 agrees at 9 bases. Looked up from germline, CDR1 is ENHRY and CDR2 is SYGVKD. This CDR3 region has 15 residues. V lost 0 bases, J lost 5 bases, and 2 bases stayed unmatched. CDR3 loop: CAISESGLADNEQFF. In DNA form, the CDR3 reads TGTGCCATCAGTGAGTCGGGACTAGCAGACAATGAGCAGTTCTTC.

This clone has just a few counts. The V gene is TRBV7-9, the J gene TRBJ1-5; D is undetermined. Per germline, CDR1 SEHNR and CDR2 FQNEAQ (reference sequence). The CDR3 consists of 14 residues. V was pared by 0 bases and J by 5 bases, with 8 bases between. The CDR3 is CASSLAAVDQPQHF. In DNA form, the CDR3 reads TGTGCCAGCAGCTTAGCCGCAGTGGATCAGCCCCAGCATTTT.

This chain connects TRBV6-1 to TRBJ1-5; 7 nucleotides match TRBD1. Per germline, CDR1 MNHNS and CDR2 SASEGT. This CDR3 contains 15 residues. The V and J ends lost 6 bases and 0 bases, in that order; junction bases with no gene match: 5. Written as DNA, the CDR3 is TGTGCCAGCAGGGGGACAGCTTTTAGCAATCAGCCCCAGCATTTT. This codes for CASRGTAFSNQPQHF.

This chain uses TRBV29-1 with TRBJ2-7, with TRBD1 matching over 8 bases. Germline-derived CDR1 and CDR2 are SQVTM and ANQGSEA. The CDR3 covers 12 residues. Trimming at V came to 3 bases and at J to 2 bases, leaving 0 bases not matched to a gene. The CDR3: CSVETGAYEQYF. CDR3 bases: TGCAGCGTTGAGACAGGGGCCTACGAGCAGTACTTC.

This clone was found once. This sequence joins TRBV27 and TRBJ2-7, with 7 bases matching TRBD2. Germline lookup yields CDR1 MNHEY and CDR2 SMNVEV (reference sequence). V lost 4 bases and J lost 3; bases outside the gene matches: 3. This CDR3 comprises 13 residues. The CDR3 nucleotides read TGTGCCAGCAGTTGGAGCGGGGACTACGAGCAGTACTTC. It codes for CASSWSGDYEQYF.

The chain has TRBV28 and TRBJ1-5, with D uncertain. Germline V gene data show CDR1 as MDHEN and CDR2 as SYDVKM. The CDR3 spans 13 residues. Trimming took off 10 bases at V and 5 bases at J, with 15 bases between the two ends. CDR3 DNA: TGTGCCACCGATCCGGTCGGAGATCAGCCCCAGCATTTT. Its translation: CATDPVGDQPQHF.

The count of this clone is one. The rearrangement links TRBV7-3 to TRBJ2-6, with a tentative D call TRBD2 (7 bases). The CDR3 contains 16 residues. Per the germline V gene, CDR1 is SGHTA and CDR2 is FQGTGA. Trimming removed 5 bases from V and 1 base from J, with 12 bases in between. This CDR3 is CASSPGEGSGANVLTF. The CDR3 DNA follows: TGTGCCAGCAGCCCAGGGGAGGGATCTGGGGCCAACGTCCTGACTTTC.

In DNA, the CDR3 is TGTGCCAGCAGGGCACAGGGGTCTGGGGCCAACGTCCTGACTTTC. It is translated as CASRAQGSGANVLTF. The chain uses TRBV6-5 and TRBJ2-6; 7 positions agree with TRBD1. The V and J ends lost 6 bases and 1 base, in that order; junction bases with no gene match: 3. The CDR3 has 15 amino acids. The germline gives CDR1 MNHEY, CDR2 SVGAGI.

CDR3 sequence (DNA): TGTGCCAGCAGCTCCCCCGTTGCGGGAGGAAACCTCTACGAGCAGTACTTC. As protein: CASSSPVAGGNLYEQYF. This chain uses TRBV7-8 with TRBJ2-7, with 8 bases aligning to TRBD2. J gave up 3 bases and V 4 bases, and 14 bases lay outside the gene matches. There are 17 residues in the CDR3. Germline assignment: CDR1 SGHVS and CDR2 FQNEAQ.

The chain has TRBV4-3 and TRBJ2-2; 8 positions match TRBD2. The CDR3 covers 17 residues. Germline CDR1 and CDR2: LGHNA and YSLEER. J gave up 1 base and V 4 bases, and 8 bases lay outside the gene matches. Written as DNA, the CDR3 is TGCGCCAGCAGCCCATGGGGGAGCGGGGGGAACACCGGGGAGCTGTTTTTT. Amino acids: CASSPWGSGGNTGELFF.

V and J are TRBV27 and TRBJ2-5; 7 bases match TRBD2. Germline V CDR1 and CDR2: MNHEY, SMNVEV (reference sequence). The V gene end was trimmed by 6 bases and the J gene end by 4 bases; junction bases not matched to a gene: 11. The CDR3 is made up of 15 amino acids. CDR3 DNA sequence: TGTGCCAGCAGGGCGGGAGTAGCCTGGACAGAGACCCAGTACTTC. Translating it yields CASRAGVAWTETQYF.

This clone was seen once. This chain connects TRBV4-3 to TRBJ1-6; 7 bases fit TRBD1. CDR3 length equals 15 residues. The V and J ends lost 0 bases and 5 bases, in that order; junction bases with no gene match: 1. Germline-derived CDR1 and CDR2 are LGHNA and YSLEER. The CDR3 region is CASSQDGTDNSPLHF. The CDR3 region has the DNA TGCGCCAGCAGCCAAGATGGGACAGATAATTCACCCCTCCACTTT.

Only one count was recorded for this clone. V gene TRBV6-1 combines with J gene TRBJ2-7; perhaps TRBD2 as D (7 bases). Germline values: CDR1 MNHNS, CDR2 SASEGT. Trimming shortened V by 2 bases and J by 2 bases, and 13 bases separated the two germline ends. The CDR3 sequence is 15 residues long. The CDR3 coding sequence is TGTGCCAGCAGTGAAACCGAGGGGGGGCCCTACGAGCAGTACTTC. This encodes CASSETEGGPYEQYF.

The V and J genes are TRBV9 and TRBJ1-3; D ambiguous. The CDR3 totals 13 residues. V was pared by 5 bases and J by 4 bases, with 10 bases between. Looked up from germline, CDR1 is SGDLS and CDR2 is YYNGEE. The CDR3 spells CASRPEVGNTIYF. The CDR3 coding sequence is TGTGCCAGCAGGCCAGAGGTAGGAAACACCATATATTTT.

V is TRBV6-6 and J is TRBJ1-3; no clear D gene. Germline V gives CDR1 MNHNY, CDR2 SVGAGI (reference sequence). With 6 bases removed from V and 0 bases from J, the gap between germline ends came to 15 bases. The CDR3 length is 16 residues. The CDR3 region is CASSLYEVSSGNTIYF. In nucleotides, the CDR3 is TGTGCCAGCAGCCTATACGAGGTTAGCTCTGGAAACACCATATATTTT.

The chain couples TRBV5-4 to TRBJ1-1, with D possibly matching TRBD1 (6 bases). The CDR3 length is 15 residues. Germline V lookup: CDR1 SGHNT, CDR2 YYREEE (reference sequence). Trimming took 1 base from V and 3 from J, leaving 13 bases between them. This CDR3 is CASSLLAGADTEAFF. The CDR3 region has the DNA TGTGCCAGCAGCTTGTTGGCAGGGGCCGACACTGAAGCTTTCTTT.

The chain couples TRBV28 to TRBJ2-5; 7 bases fit TRBD1. The V segment lost 6 bases and the J segment 2 bases; nucleotides outside the gene matches: 6. This CDR3 comprises 14 residues. Germline-derived CDR1 and CDR2 are MDHEN and SYDVKM. The CDR3 spells CASRPRQGQETQYF. The CDR3 DNA is TGTGCCAGCAGGCCTCGACAGGGACAAGAGACCCAGTACTTC. Full variable domain (missing parts from reference TRBV28 and TRBJ2-5): DVKVTQSSRYLVKRTGEKVFLECVQDMDHENMFWYRQDPGLGLRLIYFSYDVKMKEKGDIPEGYSVSREKKERFSLILESASTNQTSMYLCASRPRQGQETQYFGPGTRLLVL.

A single count supports this clone. CDR3 coding DNA: TGTGCCAGCAGCTTCTCGGTCACAGATACGCAGTATTTT. This translates into CASSFSVTDTQYF. This chain links TRBV7-9 with TRBJ2-3; D not resolved. This CDR3 comprises 13 residues. Germline V gene sequence: CDR1 SEHNR, CDR2 FQNEAQ (reference sequence). Between the trimmed V and J ends, which lost 3 bases and 2 bases, there was a span of 6 bases. Full variable domain (missing parts from reference TRBV7-9 and TRBJ2-3): DTGVSQNPRHKITKRGQNVTFRCDPISEHNRLYWYRQTLGQGPEFLTYFQNEAQLEKSRLLSDRFSAERPKGSFSTLEIQRTEQGDSAMYLCASSFSVTDTQYFGPGTRLTVL.

This chain connects TRBV4-1 to TRBJ1-1; D unclear. The V and J ends lost 0 bases and 4 bases respectively, with 6 bases between them. The germline V gene encodes CDR1 MGHRA and CDR2 YSYEKL. The CDR3 covers 13 residues. The CDR3 coding sequence is TGCGCCAGCAGCCAAGATCGGAGCACTGAAGCTTTCTTT. This translates into CASSQDRSTEAFF.

DNA for the CDR3: TGTGCCAGCAGTCGGCTAGCGGGAGCAGATACGCAGTATTTT. It codes for CASSRLAGADTQYF. The chain recombines TRBV27 with TRBJ2-3, with 10 bases identical to TRBD2. V lost 5 bases, J lost 4 bases, and 3 bases stayed unmatched. CDR3 length: 14 amino acids. Per the germline V gene, CDR1 is MNHEY and CDR2 is SMNVEV (reference sequence).

The V call is TRBV5-5, the J call TRBJ2-1, with TRBD2 identical over 15 bases. The V gene end was trimmed by 6 bases and the J gene end by 9 bases; junction bases not matched to a gene: 10. CDR1 SGHKS and CDR2 YYEKEE come from the germline V gene (reference sequence). The CDR3 runs 16 residues. DNA for the CDR3: TGTGCCAGCACCCTAAACCCGGGACTAGCGGGAGGTGAGCAGTTCTTC. Protein: CASTLNPGLAGGEQFF.